This TCR beta chain emerged from a study of lymphopenia after photon versus proton radiotherapy. This CDR3 is 14 amino acids long. Between the trimmed V and J ends, which lost 6 bases and 0 bases, there was a span of 9 bases. Germline V lookup: CDR1 SEHNR, CDR2 FQNEAQ (reference sequence). With respect to this clone: The antigen is undetermined.

Findings and limits, study-wide: Relative stability marked proton patients; photon patients lost diversity and naive cells. Oligoclonal CD8+ Temra expansion after nadir drove photon patients' diversity drop.

Sequencing was performed with immunoSEQ multiplex PCR; in TCRdb, only in-frame clones are kept and a portion is missing. The sample holds roughly 35,000 clones, more than 75% seen once. The V call is TRBV7-9, the J call TRBJ2-4; D might be TRBD2 (6 bases). The sample in question was peripheral blood, obtained from a patient treated with photon-based radiotherapy. The source of this sequence is a man aged 45-65 years with gastric cancer. DNA of the CDR3: TGTGCCAGCAGTTTGGGGGGAGCCAAAAACATTCAGTACTTC. This encodes CASSLGGAKNIQYF. Using reference TRBV7-9 and TRBJ2-4 for the parts outside the CDR3, the full variable domain is DTGVSQNPRHKITKRGQNVTFRCDPISEHNRLYWYRQTLGQGPEFLTYFQNEAQLEKSRLLSDRFSAERPKGSFSTLEIQRTEQGDSAMYLCASSLGGAKNIQYFGAGTRLSVL.